The 2 T cell receptor beta chains reported below all come from one sample, sequenced in a study of T cell clones after liver transplantation. This table comes from immunoSEQ multiplex PCR, and its TCRdb copy is limited to in-frame clones, with some not included. Found here are roughly 100,000 clones, 75% to 90% of them singletons; the top ten hold 0.8% to 1%. The source was CD4+ T cells from blood, collected before liver transplant. The receptors shown here come from a human donor who received a liver transplant.

The V and J genes are TRBV5-1 and TRBJ2-2; possibly TRBD1 for D (6 bases). The CDR3 has 15 amino acids. Germline assignment: CDR1 SGHRS and CDR2 YFSETQ. V was trimmed by 3 bases and J by 1 base, leaving 10 bases between them. The CDR3 region has the DNA TGCGCCAGCAGCTCCGGGACATTGAACACCGGGGAGCTGTTTTTT. Amino acids: CASSSGTLNTGELFF.

The rearrangement links TRBV30 to TRBJ1-5; no clear D. Trimming left V 1 base short and J 9 bases short, with 16 bases between. This CDR3 comprises 14 residues. Germline assignment: CDR1 GTSNPN and CDR2 SVGIG (reference sequence). In DNA, the CDR3 is TGTGCCTGGAGTGGGACTGATACGGTGGGGCCCCAGCATTTT. This sequence encodes CAWSGTDTVGPQHF. Full variable domain (missing parts from reference TRBV30 and TRBJ1-5): SQTIHQWPATLVQPVGSPLSLECTVEGTSNPNLYWYRQAAGRGLQLLFYSVGIGQISSEVPQNLSASRPQDRQFILSSKKLLLSDSGFYLCAWSGTDTVGPQHFGDGTRLSIL.